This T cell receptor beta chain was documented in a study of T cell repertoires in cytomegalovirus infection. Study-level background: Recently identified HLA-C-restricted CMV epitopes and well-studied HLA-B-restricted CMV epitopes were used by the study. Both CMV infection and a matching HLA type were indicated by public TCR beta signatures.

CDR3 length: 17 residues. Germline V gene sequence: CDR1 SEHNR, CDR2 FQNEAQ (reference sequence). Trimming cost V 5 bases and J 7 bases; bases outside gene matches: 12. Concerning this clonotype itself: Its target is not known.

TCRdb fed the reads into MiXCR, producing one record per CDR3 protein. The data hold about 500,000 distinct CDR3 sequences, with 33% observed a single time. The sequenced sample was cultured PBMCs, obtained from culture after CMV antigen stimulation. This clonotype originated in a human donor in good health (CMV status not recorded). Some clones in this sample may be carry-over from other donors' samples. The chain carries TRBV7-9 and TRBJ2-2; 11 bases fit TRBD2. CDR3: CASSPGLAALEGGELFF. As DNA, the CDR3 is TGTGCCAGCAGCCCGGGACTAGCGGCCCTTGAGGGCGGGGAGCTGTTTTTT.